This T cell receptor beta chain derives from a study of early T cells in non-severe SARS-CoV-2 infection. Unique molecular identifier tags were affixed to discrete cDNA molecules. One entry per CDR3 protein results from TCRdb running MiXCR on the 5' RACE reads. The table includes tens of thousands of distinct CDR3 sequences, 3.6% detected once. In this sample, this clonotype is medium-sized. Trimming took 6 bases from V and 0 from J; bases not matched to a gene: 7. The germline V gene has CDR1 MGHRA and CDR2 YSYEKL. The CDR3 consists of 17 residues. The receptor was isolated from an adult who was a healthcare worker with PCR-confirmed SARS-CoV-2 infection or an uninfected control (not recorded which). The V and J genes are TRBV4-1 and TRBJ2-1, with 11 bases matching TRBD2. The sequenced sample consisted of whole blood. CDR3 protein: CASSITSGGSSYNEQFF. CDR3 nucleotides: TGCGCCAGCAGTATCACTAGCGGGGGAAGCTCCTACAATGAGCAGTTCTTC.